This T cell receptor delta chain appears in the sequencing data of a study of gamma-delta T cells after stem cell transplantation. TCRdb re-called clones from the RT-PCR reads using CATT. The table includes approximately 16,000 delta-chain clones, 9% to 9.5% detected once. CDR1 GEAIGNYY and CDR2 EKD come from the germline V gene. Trimming at V came to 1 base and at J to 0 bases, leaving 18 bases not matched to a gene. The CDR3 length is 21 residues. The chain has TRDV2 and TRDJ2; 8 bases fit TRDD3. This clonotype was sampled from a human donor. It is not recorded whose cells these are; they may come from a transplant donor. The sequencing sample was made of gamma-delta T cells. The CDR3 protein is CACDTVRIWGDRGALTAQLFF. The CDR3 DNA follows: TGTGCCTGTGACACGGTGCGGATCTGGGGGGATAGGGGAGCTTTGACAGCACAACTCTTCTTT.